This T cell receptor beta chain was captured by sequencing in a study of cytomegalovirus exposure and HLA in healthy donors (TCRdb year 2017). Regarding the research as a whole: According to an earlier analysis of 587 of the donors, 150 million to 200 million T cells yielded over 100 million unique TCR beta sequences and 250 to 350 Gb of sequence data. Class I and class II HLA loci were covered by the typing at four-digit resolution. Along with the roughly 670-subject first cohort, a separate validation cohort of over a hundred different subjects was used. An early release covering roughly 580 HLA-typed donors comprised about 300 gigabases of sequencing data and some 79 million unique TCR sequences. An earlier analysis of 587 of the donors applied high-throughput TCR beta sequencing to assess whether each TCR beta V gene segment acted as functional or pseudogenic. In the later analysis, no new phenotypic data were used to find candidate immune exposures; instead, reliance was placed on TCR beta sequences and their occurrence across donors. Of the roughly 400 genotyped donors, roughly 80% were placed in the genetic ancestry cluster associated with self-reported Caucasian donors. Every discovery cohort repertoire had been produced on one sequencing platform. Donor age, sex, ethnicity and CMV serostatus were collected together with the repertoire data. A later analysis re-examined previously published TCR beta repertoires from more than 600 donors and added high-resolution HLA genotyping to investigate patterns of TCR occurrence. The study used immunosequencing to profile the T cell repertoires of approximately 690 subjects and linked those repertoires to cytomegalovirus serostatus. About 5 DR-DQ haplotypes were handled as single units for association and clustering, since linkage in the cohort was strong. On average, roughly 240,000 unique TCR beta nucleotide sequences were sequenced per donor among a few hundred genotyped donors of the cohort, with 15% to 20% of those sequences being non-productive. The aim of the study was to test whether cataloging public T cell receptors could identify signatures of past pathogen exposure. Typing coverage varied by locus: roughly 620-640 donors for A, B, C, DRB1 and DQB1; roughly 520 for DQA1; around 610 for DPA1; more than 450 for DPB1. A later genetic analysis used genome-wide SNP genotypes for about 60% of the 666 donors, treating that subset as a discovery cohort. The study combined high-throughput TCR immunosequencing, statistical association of individual TCRs with disease status, and machine learning to predict cytomegalovirus infection status.

The cohort consisted of 670 or so healthy bone marrow donors. All cohort members were sampled while nominally healthy, although unrecorded immune exposures were likely present. The donor tested CMV seropositive and was one of the 289 seropositive cohort members. Every donor gave a peripheral blood sample, and the peripheral blood mononuclear cells from that sample were used for TCR beta sequencing. Genomic DNA was extracted from the blood cell samples with the Qiagen DNeasy Blood Extraction Kit. Broad study findings and their caveats: In a later analysis, the rate of TCR association differed among HLA loci, with DRB1 alleles having the most associated TCRs and HLA-C alleles having the fewest. An earlier analysis of roughly 570 of the donors showed that most TCR beta V segments appeared in productive rearrangements either about 87% or about 30% of the time, which broadly matched IMGT annotations. A further reported finding was that TCR beta sequences accurately predicted the HLA-A and HLA-B alleles for most subjects in the first cohort. The presence/absence analyses assumed that sequencing depth was roughly uniform across donors, and that assumption may not be true. Most TCR sequences were observed very rarely across donors, whereas some public TCRs were present in many individuals. A later analysis reported that several top co-occurrence clusters appeared linked to parvovirus B19, influenza, CMV and Epstein-Barr virus. At a false discovery rate of 0.05, a later analysis linked 16,000 or so TCR beta sequences to specific HLA alleles. In a later analysis, HLA-associated TCR beta chains showed more clonal expansion and lower generation probabilities than non-associated chains that were equally common. Most CMV-associated TCR beta chains appeared to be HLA-restricted in a later analysis, and the HLA associations seemed to be driven largely by CMV exposure. Some IMGT-functional V segments, including TRBV6-2 and TRBV6-3, could not be told apart with the 87-base-pair reads, so those segments were excluded. A few of the identified cytomegalovirus-associated TCR beta chains were confirmed in vitro to be specific for cytomegalovirus antigens. V-gene and J-gene trimming of TCR beta chains was associated with a missense DCLRE1C variant in a later genetic analysis, and the association was replicated in an independent cohort. Because some donors lacked HLA typing at each locus, the association tests relied only on the typed subset. Linkage disequilibrium might explain the correlated functional status among segregating V segments, but an unknown experimental factor could not be ruled out. The study listed 150 to 200 TCR beta chains as associated with cytomegalovirus. In this cohort, only TCR beta chains were sequenced, and detectable features were limited by the absence of alpha or paired-chain data. Fewer than 20 rarely observed V segments, including chromosome 9 orphons, were excluded from the earlier analysis of several hundred of the donors because counts were too low. In both the original and validation cohorts, the classifier was reported to diagnose cytomegalovirus status with high specificity and sensitivity. In a later genetic analysis, fewer N-insertions in productive TCRs were reported among donors in an Asian-associated ancestry cluster than the roughly 700-donor mean. The only immune exposure information available for the cohort was CMV serostatus. According to the authors, the approach could potentially be generalized to other disease states and immunological phenotypes. A group of highly shared sequence variants was considered likely to be a technical artifact of the sequencing pipeline. When HLA alleles, especially DR and DQ, strongly co-occurred, attributing TCR associations to individual alleles was difficult.

The cysteine opens and the phenylalanine closes a CDR3 of 16 amino acids. Only the CDR3 part of the read is kept: 48 bases, read in frame from the first base. Unmatched junction bases come to 11, with V trimmed by 4 bases and J by 4 bases. Reading the germline V gene gives CDR1 SGHTS and CDR2 YDEGEE. Points on this clone: Its specific antigen is unknown. Within one base of it there is no much larger clone, and no base qualities were kept.

The library relied on the immunoSEQ multiplex PCR assay. A mixture of 60 forward primers for TCR Vbeta segments and 13 reverse primers for TCR Jbeta segments was used in the multiplex PCR. The CDR3 region of rearranged TCR beta genes was amplified from genomic DNA by a multiplex PCR assay. The amplified TCR beta libraries were sequenced on the Illumina HiSeq System as 87-base-pair reads. Per the source publication's procedure: In a later analysis, some 80 million unique TCR beta chains were counted across the roughly 610 repertoires, and approximately 9.9 million of these chains were shared by at least two donors. To remove PCR and sequencing errors, raw reads were error-corrected and collapsed into unique sequences using a nearest-neighbor algorithm that merged closely related sequences. V, D and J gene segments were assigned by aligning CDR3 sequences to IMGT reference sequences. Each retained sequence needed at least a six-nucleotide match to both a V gene segment and a J gene segment. Rearrangements were called productive when the CDR3 lacked stop codons and stayed in frame with V and J; all others were non-productive. CDR3 was defined according to IMGT convention as the region running from the second conserved V-encoded cysteine to the conserved J-encoded phenylalanine. In an earlier analysis of more than 550 of the donors, sequences lacking an unambiguous match to a single V gene segment were excluded. An earlier analysis of around 600 of the donors classified V segments as functional when productive rearrangements were above 56.7% and as segregating when the standard deviation between donors was above 5%. A statistical classification framework was developed to diagnose cytomegalovirus status using the catalog of TCR beta chain sequences. A later analysis assigned V and J genes by comparing TCR nucleotide sequences with IMGT/GENE-DB human TR gene sequences. The TCRdist pipeline was used in a later analysis to assign CDR3 sequences and most-parsimonious VDJ recombination scenarios. In a later analysis, every TCR beta chain was defined by the combination of its CDR3 amino acid sequence and its V-gene family, and reads without a unique V-gene family were dropped. As a way to deal with suspected cross-contamination and a sequencing artifact, a later analysis dropped roughly 620 nucleotide sequences that were highly shared and had low generation probability. In a later analysis, a clonal expansion index was calculated for each public chain from normalized within-repertoire ranks of inferred template counts. A later analysis computed generation probabilities with a VDJ recombination model fitted to out-of-frame rearrangements, and checked the results against IGoR. A later analysis scored TCR-TCR, TCR-HLA and TCR-CMV co-occurrence with hypergeometric tests, applying a repertoire-size bias correction to TCR pairs. False discovery rates were estimated in a later analysis by permuting HLA or CMV assignments 20 times. A later analysis grouped co-occurring TCRs with DBSCAN, adding TCRdist sequence similarity when clustering within HLA-allele-positive subsets. Co-occurrence clustering excluded repertoires with fewer than 30,000 or more than 120,000 public chains, plus five with anomalous nucleotide sharing. TCRdb provides this immuneACCESS table in a form limited to in-frame rearrangements. Some clones are lacking; in checked studies, under half of them reflect an unresolved V gene, and why the rest are absent is not known. That table gives V, J and clone size, and the DNA gave D and trimming. Here the sample has roughly 160,000 clones; about three quarters occur a single time. The ten biggest clones cover around 3.1% of the sample.

The sequence was obtained from a woman aged 50 to 60 in good health and CMV-seropositive. The chain was built from TRBV5-8 and TRBJ1-2, and 9 junctional nucleotides match TRBD1. The sequenced sample consisted of PBMCs. The bases read TGTGCCAGCAGCAGGTCCGGGGGACAGGGTTCCTATGGCTACACCTTC. The resulting protein is CASSRSGGQGSYGYTF. Extended through the reference TRBV5-8 and TRBJ1-2 proteins, this CDR3 yields the full variable domain: EAGVTQSPTHLIKTRGQQATLRCSPISGHTSVYWYQQALGLGLQFLLWYDEGEERNRGNFPPRFSGRQFPNYSSELNVNALELEDSALYLCASSRSGGQGSYGYTFGSGTRLTVV.